This note documents a single T cell receptor beta chain sequence. This sample is drawn from a study of type 1 regulatory T cells. Study-level information: T-allo10 is a Tr1-enriched, alloantigen-specific CD4 T cell product made in vitro.

V lost 5 bases, J lost 4 bases, and 10 bases lay in between. The CDR3 is 12 amino acids. Germline lookup yields CDR1 SGHRS and CDR2 YFSETQ. TCRdb recomputed calls from the reads with MiXCR, one row per CDR3 protein. The sample consists of approximately 90,000 distinct CDR3 sequences, roughly 31% of them appearing once. Sequences were obtained from CD4+ T cells, either the whole sample or a sorted fraction (not recorded which). The chain recombines TRBV5-1 with TRBJ2-7; tentatively, D is TRBD1 (6 bases). This TCR derives from a human donor in good health. The CDR3 region is CASSIQGYEQYF. CDR3 DNA: TGCGCCAGCAGTATTCAGGGGTACGAGCAGTACTTC.